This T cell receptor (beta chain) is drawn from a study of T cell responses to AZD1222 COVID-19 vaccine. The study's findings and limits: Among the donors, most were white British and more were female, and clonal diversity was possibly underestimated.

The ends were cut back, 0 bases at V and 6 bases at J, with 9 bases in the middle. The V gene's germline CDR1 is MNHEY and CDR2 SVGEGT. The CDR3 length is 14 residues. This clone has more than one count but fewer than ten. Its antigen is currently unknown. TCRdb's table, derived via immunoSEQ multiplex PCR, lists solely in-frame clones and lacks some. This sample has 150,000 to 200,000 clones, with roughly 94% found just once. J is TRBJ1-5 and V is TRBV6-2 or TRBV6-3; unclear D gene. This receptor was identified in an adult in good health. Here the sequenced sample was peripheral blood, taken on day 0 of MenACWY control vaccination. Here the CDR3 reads CASSYSGRLQPQHF. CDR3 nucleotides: TGTGCCAGCAGTTACTCGGGAAGGCTTCAGCCCCAGCATTTT.